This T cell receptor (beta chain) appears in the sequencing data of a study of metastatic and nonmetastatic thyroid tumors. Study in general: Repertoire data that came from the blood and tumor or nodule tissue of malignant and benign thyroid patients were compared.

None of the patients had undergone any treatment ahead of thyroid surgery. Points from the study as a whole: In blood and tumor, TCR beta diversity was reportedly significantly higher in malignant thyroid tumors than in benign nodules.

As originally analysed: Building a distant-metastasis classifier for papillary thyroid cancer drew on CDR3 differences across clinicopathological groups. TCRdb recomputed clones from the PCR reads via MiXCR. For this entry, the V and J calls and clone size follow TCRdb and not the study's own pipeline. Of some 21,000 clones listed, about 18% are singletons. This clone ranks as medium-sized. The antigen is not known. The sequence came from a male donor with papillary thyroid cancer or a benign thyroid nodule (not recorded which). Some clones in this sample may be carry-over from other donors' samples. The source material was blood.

The CDR3 DNA follows: TGTGCCTGGAGTGTAGGTGGGGTCAATGAGCAGTTCTTC. Translated: CAWSVGGVNEQFF. The V call is TRBV30, the J call TRBJ2-1; D is ambiguous. In germline, CDR1 is GTSNPN, CDR2 SVGIG (reference sequence). V was cut by 0 bases and J by 6 bases, with 9 bases left in between. The CDR3 is made up of 13 amino acids.